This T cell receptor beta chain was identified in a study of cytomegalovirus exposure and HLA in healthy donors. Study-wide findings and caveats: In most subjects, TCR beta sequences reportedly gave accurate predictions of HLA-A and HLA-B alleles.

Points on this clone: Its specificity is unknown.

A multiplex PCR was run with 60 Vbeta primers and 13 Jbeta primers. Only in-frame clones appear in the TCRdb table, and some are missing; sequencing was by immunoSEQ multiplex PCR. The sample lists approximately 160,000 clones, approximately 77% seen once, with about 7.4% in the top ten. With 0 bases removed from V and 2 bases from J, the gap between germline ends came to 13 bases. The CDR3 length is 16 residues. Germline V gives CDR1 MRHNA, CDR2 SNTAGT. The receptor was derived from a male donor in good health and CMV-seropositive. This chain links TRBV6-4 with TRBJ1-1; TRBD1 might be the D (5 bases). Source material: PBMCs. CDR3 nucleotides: TGTGCCAGCAGTGACTCTAGTCCGGGGGAAAACACTGAAGCTTTCTTT. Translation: CASSDSSPGENTEAFF.